The rows below give T cell receptor beta chains drawn from one sample of a study of control samples from healthy donors and cancer patients. Measured with immunoSEQ multiplex PCR; TCRdb has only the in-frame clones, and not every one. Of 180,000 or so clones listed, 91% were seen once; the top ten hold about 1.4%. The material sequenced was blood. These TCRs come from a woman in her twenties or thirties in good health. CDR3s include the opening cysteine and the closing phenylalanine or tryptophan. The D gene is left open where the match is weak. Rows may omit the clone size; those that give it use once, few, many or a size class.

d_call	v_call	j_call	clone_size	cdr3_aa	cdr3_nt
NA	TRBV19	TRBJ2-3	NA	CASSTGTSTDTQYF	TGTGCCAGTAGTACAGGTACTAGCACAGATACGCAGTATTTT
TRBD1	TRBV28	TRBJ1-4	NA	CASSPTTGVGEKLFF	TGTGCCAGCAGTCCTACGACAGGGGTGGGTGAAAAACTGTTTTTT
NA	TRBV2	TRBJ1-4	NA	CASLREKLFF	TGTGCCAGCTTGAGGGAAAAACTGTTTTTT
NA	TRBV7-2	TRBJ1-5	NA	CASSLEGLSNQPQHF	TGTGCCAGCAGCTTAGAGGGGCTAAGCAATCAGCCCCAGCATTTT
NA	TRBV4-1	TRBJ1-4	NA	CASSQDGGPTNEKLFF	TGCGCCAGCAGCCAAGATGGGGGACCAACTAATGAAAAACTGTTTTTT
TRBD1	TRBV19	TRBJ1-6	NA	CASSSQGETPLHF	TGTGCCAGTAGTTCTCAGGGGGAGACACCCCTCCACTTT
TRBD1	TRBV28	TRBJ2-3	NA	CASSSAPGQGMGHTQYF	TGTGCCAGCAGTTCGGCCCCGGGACAGGGGATGGGGCATACGCAGTATTTT
NA	TRBV21-1	TRBJ2-7	NA	CASSKGGGPYEQYF	TGTGCCAGCAGCAAAGGGGGGGGGCCCTACGAGCAGTACTTC
TRBD1	TRBV5-6	TRBJ1-2	NA	CASSPDRGRGGYTF	TGTGCCAGCAGCCCCGACAGGGGGCGCGGGGGCTACACCTTC
NA	TRBV5-1	TRBJ2-7	NA	CASSSTAIAYEQYF	TGCGCCAGCAGCTCCACCGCCATTGCCTACGAGCAGTACTTC
TRBD2	TRBV11-2	TRBJ2-1	NA	CASSLRDYPYNEQFF	TGTGCCAGCAGCTTAAGGGACTACCCATACAATGAGCAGTTCTTC
TRBD2	TRBV4-3	TRBJ2-3	NA	CASSQGVTSDTDTQYF	TGCGCCAGCAGCCAAGGTGTGACTAGCGACACAGATACGCAGTATTTT
TRBD2	TRBV15	TRBJ2-7	NA	CATSRDAGGAYEQYF	TGTGCCACCAGCAGAGATGCGGGGGGAGCCTACGAGCAGTACTTC
TRBD2	TRBV3-1/TRBV3-2	TRBJ2-5	NA	CASSQEGGKETQYF	TGTGCCAGCAGCCAAGAGGGGGGGAAAGAGACCCAGTACTTC
NA	TRBV21-1	TRBJ1-6	NA	CASSKAWRGNHNSPLHF	TGTGCCAGCAGCAAAGCTTGGAGGGGTAACCATAATTCACCCCTCCACTTT
TRBD1	TRBV24-1	TRBJ1-5	NA	CATSPRGAGQPQHF	TGTGCCACCAGTCCCAGGGGGGCGGGTCAGCCCCAGCATTTT
NA	TRBV15	TRBJ2-3	NA	CATSTGFPDTQYF	TGTGCCACCAGCACAGGGTTTCCAGATACGCAGTATTTT
TRBD2	TRBV9	TRBJ2-7	NA	CASSVGLAGGYEQYF	TGTGCCAGCAGCGTAGGTTTAGCGGGAGGGTACGAGCAGTACTTC
NA	TRBV28	TRBJ1-3	NA	CASSTPGKGAGNTIYF	TGTGCCAGCAGTACCCCAGGGAAGGGAGCTGGAAACACCATATATTTT
NA	TRBV3-1/TRBV3-2	TRBJ1-2	NA	CASSPQAFGYGYTF	TGTGCCAGCAGCCCACAGGCTTTTGGCTATGGCTACACCTTC
NA	TRBV11-3	TRBJ2-1	NA	CASSLGFNEQFF	TGTGCCAGCAGCTTGGGGTTCAATGAGCAGTTCTTC
NA	TRBV7-9	TRBJ2-7	NA	CASSLGTVYEQYF	TGTGCCAGCAGCTTAGGGACAGTTTACGAGCAGTACTTC
NA	TRBV3-1/TRBV3-2	TRBJ2-4	NA	CASSPRAVAKNIQYF	TGTGCCAGCAGCCCCAGAGCGGTAGCCAAAAACATTCAGTACTTC
TRBD2	TRBV6-5	TRBJ2-5	NA	CASSLVGRAQETQYF	TGTGCCAGCAGCCTCGTGGGGAGGGCCCAAGAGACCCAGTACTTC
NA	TRBV5-1	TRBJ1-2	few	CASSLAYGYTF	TGCGCCAGCAGCTTGGCGTATGGCTACACCTTC
NA	TRBV4-1	TRBJ1-1	NA	CASKDSTEAFF	TGCGCCAGCAAGGACAGCACTGAAGCTTTCTTT
NA	TRBV7-3	TRBJ1-2	NA	CASSPSPGTTNYGYTF	TGTGCCAGCAGCCCAAGCCCTGGGACAACTAACTATGGCTACACCTTC
TRBD1	TRBV6-5	TRBJ1-1	NA	CASSYSGTGRGTEAFF	TGTGCCAGCAGTTACTCCGGGACAGGGCGAGGGACTGAAGCTTTCTTT
TRBD1	TRBV2	TRBJ1-2	NA	CASLQGAGGYTF	TGTGCCAGCCTCCAGGGGGCCGGTGGCTACACCTTC
TRBD1	TRBV18	TRBJ1-2	few	CASSPRQGWDYGYTF	TGTGCCAGCTCACCACGACAGGGCTGGGACTATGGCTACACCTTC
TRBD2	TRBV28	TRBJ2-7	NA	CASSSPTSGISYEQYF	TGTGCCAGCAGTTCCCCGACTAGCGGGATCTCCTACGAGCAGTACTTC
NA	TRBV29-1	TRBJ1-2	NA	CSVLRGNYGYTF	TGCAGCGTTCTTCGAGGGAACTATGGCTACACCTTC
NA	TRBV20-1	TRBJ1-4	NA	CSASRGFGEKLFF	TGCAGTGCTAGTAGGGGGTTCGGTGAAAAACTGTTTTTT
TRBD1	TRBV5-1	TRBJ2-7	NA	CASSPGTGQYEQYF	TGCGCCAGCAGCCCCGGGACAGGGCAATACGAGCAGTACTTC
TRBD2	TRBV18	TRBJ2-7	NA	CASSTGGKDEQYF	TGTGCCAGCTCAACGGGGGGTAAGGACGAGCAGTACTTC